What follows is one TCR beta chain and its context. The antigen remains unidentified. The germline V gene has CDR1 LNHDA and CDR2 SQIVND (reference sequence). This CDR3 comprises 12 residues. V was pared by 1 base and J by 5 bases, with 4 bases between. The record originates from a study of CD4+ T cells in melanoma. Sequencing used immunoSEQ multiplex PCR; TCRdb keeps in-frame clones, though not all of them. The data show about 140,000 clones, 80% to 95% seen once. General study findings and limits: Reportedly, melanoma neoantigen-specific CD4+ T cells showed varied differentiation states.

The V and J genes are TRBV19 and TRBJ2-3; the D is unclear. The source of this sequence is a human donor with melanoma. As DNA, the CDR3 is TGTGCCAGTAGTATAGGGGAAGATACGCAGTATTTT. As protein: CASSIGEDTQYF.